Below, 31 T cell receptor beta chains from the same sample are listed, as sequenced in a study of blood T cells in healthy people across ages. Together with a sample-barcoded 5' primer, a J-beta primer mix was included in a second PCR lasting about 6 to 12 cycles. MiXCR, applied by TCRdb to the 5' RACE reads, yields one record per CDR3 protein. The top ten hold more than 8.5% of the sample, which has about 930,000 distinct CDR3 sequences, around 29% seen once. These data also featured in a second study, about T cells of mothers and their children.

Specimen: blood. These receptors all stem from a woman in her forties in good health.

This CDR3 is CASRPPGSETQYF. CDR3 nucleotides: TGTGCCAGCAGGCCGCCGGGATCAGAGACCCAGTACTTC. This chain connects TRBV6-6 to TRBJ2-5, with D possibly being TRBD2 (5 bases). Germline V CDR1 and CDR2: MNHNY, SVGAGI (reference sequence). This CDR3 is 13 amino acids long. V gave up 6 bases and J gave up 4 bases, with 12 bases separating them.

Concerning this clonotype: A read error may be the cause here, since a much bigger clone is one base away. This chain links TRBV24-1 with TRBJ2-1, with D unclear. This CDR3 is 12 amino acids long. Looked up from germline, CDR1 is KGHDR and CDR2 is SFDVKD. CDR3 DNA sequence: TGTGTCACCAGTGCCCATAGATTTGAGCAGTTCTTC. It codes for CVTSAHRFEQFF.

This clonotype came up many times. The V and J genes are TRBV20-1 and TRBJ2-7; D remains unclear. Germline values: CDR1 DFQATT, CDR2 SNEGSKA (reference sequence). This CDR3 comprises 13 residues. Trimming left V 6 bases short and J 1 base short, with 13 bases between. CDR3 in DNA: TGCAGTGCGTTTGGTGGTCCTTCCTACGAGCAGTACTTC. Translated, it gives CSAFGGPSYEQYF.

The chain carries TRBV7-2 and TRBJ1-2; no firm D call. CDR1 is SGHTA, CDR2 FQGNSA, per germline. The CDR3 sequence is 13 residues long. Trimming left V 6 bases short and J 1 base short, with 9 bases between. The CDR3 region is CASRRRDNYGYTF. The CDR3 DNA reads TGTGCCAGCAGAAGGAGAGATAACTATGGCTACACCTTC.

This clonotype has a handful of counts. V and J are TRBV12-3 or TRBV12-4 and TRBJ1-2; TRBD1 is a possible D gene (5 bases). V dropped 5 bases and J dropped 6 bases, with 10 bases sitting between them. This CDR3 contains 12 residues. The CDR3 nucleotides read TGTGCCAGCAGTAGGGGATTCGATGGCTACACCTTC. It translates to CASSRGFDGYTF.

This clonotype came up a few times. The rearrangement links TRBV20-1 to TRBJ1-4; D gene unclear. Trimming took 0 bases from V and 4 from J, leaving 6 bases between them. Per the germline V gene, CDR1 is DFQATT and CDR2 is SNEGSKA (reference sequence). This CDR3 has 13 residues. CDR3 bases: TGCAGTGCTAGAGATTATATTAATGAAAAACTGTTTTTT. This translates into CSARDYINEKLFF.

This clonotype was observed a few times. The chain couples TRBV7-6 to TRBJ2-4, with TRBD1 matching over 9 bases. The DNA matches TRBJ2-7 better at its end, which makes the J call doubtful. Germline V lookup: CDR1 SGHVS, CDR2 FNYEAQ. This CDR3 is built from 13 residues. For the CDR3, the DNA is TGTGCCAGCAAACGGACAGGGGCCCACGAGCAGTACTTC. Translation: CASKRTGAHEQYF.

In its sample, this clonotype was seen once. The chain uses TRBV7-2 and TRBJ1-4, with D tentatively TRBD1 (5 bases). V shed 0 bases and J shed 7 bases, with 9 bases lying between them. CDR3 length: 14 amino acids. Germline values: CDR1 SGHTA, CDR2 FQGNSA. CDR3 nucleotides: TGTGCCAGCAGCTTAGCAGGGGCGTCTGAAAAACTGTTTTTT. This codes for CASSLAGASEKLFF.

The chain employs TRBV28 and TRBJ2-3, with D possibly matching TRBD2 (7 bases). Germline values: CDR1 MDHEN, CDR2 SYDVKM. This CDR3 is built from 14 residues. The V and J ends lost 6 bases and 5 bases respectively, with 15 bases between them. CDR3 nucleotides: TGTGCCAGCAGGGTGGGGGGGCCGAGAGATACGCAGTATTTT. Translated, it gives CASRVGGPRDTQYF.

The V gene is TRBV7-2, the J gene TRBJ2-3, with D possibly being TRBD2 (5 bases). V was shortened by 3 bases and J by 1 base, with 11 bases between the two germline ends. This CDR3 is 15 amino acids long. The germline V gene encodes CDR1 SGHTA and CDR2 FQGNSA. The CDR3, as DNA: TGTGCCAGCAGCTTGGCTAGCTTAGGCACAGATACGCAGTATTTT. Encoded protein: CASSLASLGTDTQYF.

Concerning this clonotype: Given a much more abundant clone one base away, this may be a read error. This chain joins TRBV24-1 and TRBJ2-1; D not certain. The tail of the sequence fits TRBJ2-7 better, so the J call may be wrong. The CDR3 has 14 residues. Germline CDR1 and CDR2: KGHDR and SFDVKD. The CDR3 sequence: CATSGQESYNEQYF. As DNA, the CDR3 is TGTGCCACCAGTGGGCAGGAATCCTACAATGAGCAGTACTTC.

As to this clonotype: Being one base from a much bigger clone, this may be a read error. The DNA for the CDR3 is TGCAGTGCTAGAGATCACAGTTATGGCTACACCTTC. It codes for CSARDHSYGYTF. V and J are TRBV20-1 and TRBJ1-2; D unclear. The CDR3 totals 12 residues. V was cut by 0 bases and J by 5 bases, with 7 bases left in between. From germline, CDR1 is DFQATT and CDR2 SNEGSKA (reference sequence).

The gene calls are TRBV28 and TRBJ2-1; 10 bases agree with TRBD1. The J segment lost 4 bases and the V segment lost 6 bases, leaving 9 bases of the junction unmatched. The CDR3 is made up of 16 amino acids. CDR1 is MDHEN, CDR2 SYDVKM, per germline. CDR3 nucleotides: TGTGCCAGCAGCCGCCCGGTGGGACAGGGGTACAATGAGCAGTTCTTC. The encoded protein is CASSRPVGQGYNEQFF.

This clonotype was seen many times. The V gene is TRBV10-3, the J gene TRBJ1-5, with 7 bases matching TRBD1. This CDR3 contains 14 residues. Germline V gives CDR1 ENHRY, CDR2 SYGVKD. Trimming at V came to 3 bases and at J to 7 bases, leaving 6 bases not matched to a gene. CDR3 loop: CAISEGVGGQPQHF. CDR3 coding DNA: TGTGCCATCAGTGAAGGGGTAGGGGGCCAGCCCCAGCATTTT.

This chain links TRBV28 with TRBJ1-1; a possible D gene is TRBD1 (6 bases). With 6 bases removed from V and 6 bases from J, the gap between germline ends came to 26 bases. This CDR3 spans 17 amino acids. The germline V gene encodes CDR1 MDHEN and CDR2 SYDVKM. For the CDR3, the DNA is TGTGCCAGCAGCAGCAAAGGTCCTATTTGGGGGGCGTCTGAAGCTTTCTTT. Translated, it gives CASSSKGPIWGASEAFF.

CDR3 region: CASSLAPARAETQYF. In DNA form, the CDR3 reads TGTGCCAGCAGCTTAGCACCGGCAAGGGCTGAGACCCAGTACTTC. The rearrangement links TRBV7-6 to TRBJ2-5; D not resolved. The CDR3 is 15 amino acids. The germline V gene has CDR1 SGHVS and CDR2 FNYEAQ. The V end lost 0 bases, the J end lost 5 bases, and 13 bases lay between the germline ends.

The chain employs TRBV6-1 and TRBJ1-4; D not certain. The CDR3 has 13 residues. The V end lost 3 bases, the J end lost 4 bases, and 6 bases lay between the germline ends. From germline, CDR1 is MNHNS and CDR2 SASEGT. The CDR3: CASSDWSNEKLFF. Here the CDR3 DNA reads TGTGCCAGCAGTGATTGGAGTAATGAAAAACTGTTTTTT.

The V and J genes are TRBV20-1 and TRBJ1-1; no clear D. Germline loops: CDR1 DFQATT, CDR2 SNEGSKA (reference sequence). Trimming stripped 5 bases from V and 7 bases from J, with 11 bases between. The CDR3 totals 11 residues. Written as DNA, the CDR3 is TGCAGTGCTGGTAGGGAGAATGAAGCTTTCTTT. Translated: CSAGRENEAFF.

The chain joins TRBV7-2 to TRBJ2-6; possibly TRBD1 or TRBD2 for D (6 bases each). CDR1 is SGHTA, CDR2 FQGNSA, per germline. Trimming stripped 5 bases from V and 4 bases from J, with 15 bases between. This CDR3 region has 16 residues. The CDR3 nucleotides are TGTGCCAGCAGCATAGGGGGGTTGGCCGGGGCCAACGTCCTGACTTTC. Protein product: CASSIGGLAGANVLTF.

This clonotype has ten or more counts. The V call is TRBV6-2 or TRBV6-3, the J call TRBJ2-7; D possibly uses TRBD1 or TRBD2 (6 bases each). Germline CDR1 reads MNHEY; CDR2 reads SVGEGT. Trimming removed 3 bases at V and 1 base at J, with 19 bases between. The CDR3 length is 17 residues. The CDR3 region is CASSYLRGADRSYEQYF. Here the CDR3 DNA reads TGTGCCAGCAGTTATTTGAGGGGGGCCGACAGATCCTACGAGCAGTACTTC.

V usage is TRBV9 and J usage is TRBJ1-1; maybe TRBD1 (5 bases). Per germline, CDR1 SGDLS and CDR2 YYNGEE. This CDR3 has 13 amino acids. V lost 0 bases to trimming and J lost 10 bases, with 13 bases between them. The CDR3 nucleotides read TGTGCCAGCAGCGTAGACCAGGGTTTTGGAGCTTTCTTT. Translating it yields CASSVDQGFGAFF. The full variable domain, completed using reference TRBV9 and TRBJ1-1, is DSGVTQTPKHLITATGQRVTLRCSPRSGDLSVYWYQQSLDQGLQFLIQYYNGEERAKGNILERFSAQQFPDLHSELNLSSLELGDSALYFCASSVDQGFGAFFGQGTRLTVV.

At least ten counts were recorded for this clonotype. DNA for the CDR3: TGCAGCGTTGAAACCCCTGGGGCCAACGTCCTGACTTTC. Amino acid sequence: CSVETPGANVLTF. The chain combines TRBV29-1 with TRBJ2-6; D remains unclear. CDR3 length: 13 amino acids. The germline CDR1 and CDR2 sequences are SQVTM and ANQGSEA. The V gene lost 2 bases and the J gene lost 2 bases, with 4 bases spanning the gap. The full variable domain, its missing parts supplied by reference TRBV29-1 and TRBJ2-6, is SAVISQKPSRDICQRGTSLTIQCQVDSQVTMMFWYRQQPGQSLTLIATANQGSEATYESGFVIDKFPISRPNLTFSTLTVSNMSPEDSSIYLCSVETPGANVLTFGAGSRLTVL.

This chain joins TRBV27 and TRBJ2-7; D unresolved. This CDR3 spans 11 amino acids. The germline gives CDR1 MNHEY, CDR2 SMNVEV (reference sequence). V lost 7 bases and J lost 2, with 6 bases in between. CDR3 nucleotide sequence: TGTGCCAGCATCCTGACCTACGAGCAGTACTTC. Its protein product is CASILTYEQYF.

The rearrangement uses TRBV24-1 and TRBJ1-5; D may be TRBD1 (6 bases). The ends were cut back, 9 bases at V and 0 bases at J, with 11 bases in the middle. Germline V CDR1 and CDR2: KGHDR, SFDVKD. The CDR3 is made up of 14 amino acids. The CDR3 spells CATSTGDSNQPQHF. For the CDR3, the DNA is TGTGCCACCTCGACAGGAGATAGCAATCAGCCCCAGCATTTT.

This clonotype showed up many times. The rearrangement joins TRBV7-9 to TRBJ2-1; D gene unclear. V was shortened by 6 bases and J by 0 bases, with 9 bases between the two germline ends. The V gene's germline CDR1 is SEHNR and CDR2 FQNEAQ (reference sequence). The CDR3 has 14 residues. DNA for the CDR3: TGTGCCAGCAGGTTCAGGTCCTCCTACAATGAGCAGTTCTTC. Residues: CASRFRSSYNEQFF.

This chain joins TRBV5-1 and TRBJ2-1, with D possibly matching TRBD1 (6 bases). The CDR3 extends over 15 amino acids. The V and J ends lost 0 bases and 4 bases respectively, with 11 bases between them. The germline gives CDR1 SGHRS, CDR2 YFSETQ. Here the CDR3 reads CASSLEGEKYNEQFF. In DNA form, the CDR3 reads TGCGCCAGCAGCTTGGAGGGGGAAAAGTACAATGAGCAGTTCTTC.

This clonotype has more than one count but fewer than ten. This rearrangement joins TRBV5-4 to TRBJ2-1, with 7 bases aligning to TRBD1. CDR3 length equals 16 residues. Per germline, CDR1 SGHNT and CDR2 YYREEE (reference sequence). V was pared by 0 bases and J by 0 bases, with 3 bases of the junction left unmatched. The CDR3 DNA follows: TGTGCCAGCAGCTTGGAGGACAGGTTCTCCTACAATGAGCAGTTCTTC. This codes for CASSLEDRFSYNEQFF.

The rearrangement uses TRBV13 and TRBJ2-7; no definite D call. Germline CDR1 PRHDT, CDR2 FYEKMQ (reference sequence). This CDR3 is built from 12 residues. Trimming shortened V by 5 bases and J by 6 bases, and 11 bases separated the two germline ends. CDR3: CASSQNGVEQYF. In DNA, the CDR3 is TGTGCCAGCAGCCAAAACGGCGTCGAGCAGTACTTC.

CDR3 sequence (DNA): TGTGCCAGCAAGGGGACAGGGGACACTGAAGCTTTCTTT. It translates to CASKGTGDTEAFF. J is TRBJ1-1 and V is TRBV2, with 10 bases that match TRBD1. The germline V gene encodes CDR1 SNHLY and CDR2 FYNNEI. The CDR3 has 13 residues. The J segment lost 3 bases and the V segment lost 7 bases, leaving 2 bases of the junction unmatched.

The J gene is TRBJ1-2, the V gene TRBV28; 10 nucleotides match TRBD1. CDR3 length equals 15 residues. The V gene end was trimmed by 2 bases and the J gene end by 7 bases; junction bases not matched to a gene: 7. In germline, CDR1 is MDHEN, CDR2 SYDVKM. The CDR3 is CASSLRQGAVSGYTF. CDR3 nucleotide sequence: TGTGCCAGCAGTTTAAGACAGGGGGCAGTGAGTGGCTACACCTTC.

The gene calls are TRBV27 and TRBJ1-5, with D maybe TRBD1 (6 bases). Germline V gene data show CDR1 as MNHEY and CDR2 as SMNVEV (reference sequence). Trimming took off 5 bases at V and 6 bases at J, with 17 bases between the two ends. The CDR3 is 15 amino acids. The CDR3 DNA reads as TGTGCCAGCAGTAGCCGAGGGCAGGGGCGTCAGCCCCAGCATTTT. It encodes CASSSRGQGRQPQHF.